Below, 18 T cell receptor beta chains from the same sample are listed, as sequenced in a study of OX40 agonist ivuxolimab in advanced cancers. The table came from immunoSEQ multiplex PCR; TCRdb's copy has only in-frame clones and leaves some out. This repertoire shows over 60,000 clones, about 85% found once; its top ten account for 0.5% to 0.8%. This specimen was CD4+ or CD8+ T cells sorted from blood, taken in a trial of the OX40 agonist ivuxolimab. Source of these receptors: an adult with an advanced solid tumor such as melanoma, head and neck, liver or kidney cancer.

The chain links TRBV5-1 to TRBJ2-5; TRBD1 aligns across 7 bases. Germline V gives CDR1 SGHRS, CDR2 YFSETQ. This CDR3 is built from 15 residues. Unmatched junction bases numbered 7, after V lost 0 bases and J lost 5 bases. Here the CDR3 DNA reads TGCGCCAGCAGCTTGGTAACAGGGGTTAGTGAGACCCAGTACTTC. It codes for CASSLVTGVSETQYF.

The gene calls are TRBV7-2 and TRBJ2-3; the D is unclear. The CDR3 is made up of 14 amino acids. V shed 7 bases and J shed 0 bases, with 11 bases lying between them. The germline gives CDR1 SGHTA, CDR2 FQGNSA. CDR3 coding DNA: TGTGCCAGCACCCCCCTAGACAGCACAGATACGCAGTATTTT. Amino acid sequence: CASTPLDSTDTQYF. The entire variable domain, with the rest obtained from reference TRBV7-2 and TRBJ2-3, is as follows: GAGVSQSPSNKVTEKGKDVELRCDPISGHTALYWYRQSLGQGLEFLIYFQGNSAPDKSGLPSDRFSAERTGGSVSTLTIQRTQQEDSAVYLCASTPLDSTDTQYFGPGTRLTVL.

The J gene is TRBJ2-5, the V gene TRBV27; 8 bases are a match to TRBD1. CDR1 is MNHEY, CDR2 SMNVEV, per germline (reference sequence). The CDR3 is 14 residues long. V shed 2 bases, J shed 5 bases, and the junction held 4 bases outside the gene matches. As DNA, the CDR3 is TGTGCCAGCAGTTTAAGGACAGGGTGGGAGACCCAGTACTTC. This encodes CASSLRTGWETQYF.

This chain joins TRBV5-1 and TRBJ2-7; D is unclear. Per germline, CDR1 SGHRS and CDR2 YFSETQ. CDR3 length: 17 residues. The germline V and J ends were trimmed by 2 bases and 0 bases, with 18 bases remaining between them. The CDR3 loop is CASSFSRSAPSSYEQYF. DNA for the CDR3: TGCGCCAGCAGCTTTTCCCGATCAGCCCCGAGCTCCTACGAGCAGTACTTC. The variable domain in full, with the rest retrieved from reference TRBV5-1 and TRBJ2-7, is KAGVTQTPRYLIKTRGQQVTLSCSPISGHRSVSWYQQTPGQGLQFLFEYFSETQRNKGNFPGRFSGRQFSNSRSEMNVSTLELGDSALYLCASSFSRSAPSSYEQYFGPGTRLTVT.

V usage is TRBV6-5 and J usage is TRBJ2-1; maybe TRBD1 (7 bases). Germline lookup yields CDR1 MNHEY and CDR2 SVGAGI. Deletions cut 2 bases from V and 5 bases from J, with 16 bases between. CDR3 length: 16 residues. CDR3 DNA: TGTGCCAGCAGTTACGGCGGAGGGGGCGACCACAATGAGCAGTTCTTC. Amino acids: CASSYGGGGDHNEQFF.

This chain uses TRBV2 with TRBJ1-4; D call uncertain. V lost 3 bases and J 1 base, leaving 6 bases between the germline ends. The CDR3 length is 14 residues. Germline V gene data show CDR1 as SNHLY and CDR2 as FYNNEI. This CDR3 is CASSDRETNEKLFF. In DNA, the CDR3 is TGTGCCAGCAGTGACAGAGAAACTAATGAAAAACTGTTTTTT. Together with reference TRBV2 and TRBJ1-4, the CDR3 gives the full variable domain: EPEVTQTPSHQVTQMGQEVILRCVPISNHLYFYWYRQILGQKVEFLVSFYNNEISEKSEIFDDQFSVERPDGSNFTLKIRSTKLEDSAMYFCASSDRETNEKLFFGSGTQLSVL.

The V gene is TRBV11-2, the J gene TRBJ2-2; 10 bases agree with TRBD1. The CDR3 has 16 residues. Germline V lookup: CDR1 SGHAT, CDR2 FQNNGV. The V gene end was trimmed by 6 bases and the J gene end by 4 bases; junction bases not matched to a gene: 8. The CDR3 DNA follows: TGTGCCAGCAGTGACAGGGGGCGACCGATCACCGGGGAGCTGTTTTTT. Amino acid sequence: CASSDRGRPITGELFF.

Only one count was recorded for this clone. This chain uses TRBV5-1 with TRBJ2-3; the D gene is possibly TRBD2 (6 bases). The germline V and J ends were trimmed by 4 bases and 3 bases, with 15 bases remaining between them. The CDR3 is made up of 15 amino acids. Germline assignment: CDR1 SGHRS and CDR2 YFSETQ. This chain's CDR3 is CASSTKTSPTDTQYF. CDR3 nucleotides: TGCGCCAGCAGCACCAAGACTAGTCCGACAGATACGCAGTATTTT.

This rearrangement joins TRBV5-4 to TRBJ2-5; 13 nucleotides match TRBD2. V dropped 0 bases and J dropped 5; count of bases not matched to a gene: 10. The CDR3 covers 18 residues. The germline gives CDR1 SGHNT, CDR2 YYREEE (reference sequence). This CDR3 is CASSLELAGGGLSETQYF. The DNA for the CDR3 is TGTGCCAGCAGCTTGGAACTAGCGGGGGGGGGTCTGTCGGAGACCCAGTACTTC.

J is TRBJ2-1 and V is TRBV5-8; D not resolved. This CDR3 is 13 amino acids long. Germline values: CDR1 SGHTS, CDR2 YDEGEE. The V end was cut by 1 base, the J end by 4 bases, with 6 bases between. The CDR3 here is CASSLSGYNEQFF. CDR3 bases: TGTGCCAGCAGCTTGTCCGGGTACAATGAGCAGTTCTTC. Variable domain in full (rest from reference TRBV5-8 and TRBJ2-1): EAGVTQSPTHLIKTRGQQATLRCSPISGHTSVYWYQQALGLGLQFLLWYDEGEERNRGNFPPRFSGRQFPNYSSELNVNALELEDSALYLCASSLSGYNEQFFGPGTRLTVL.

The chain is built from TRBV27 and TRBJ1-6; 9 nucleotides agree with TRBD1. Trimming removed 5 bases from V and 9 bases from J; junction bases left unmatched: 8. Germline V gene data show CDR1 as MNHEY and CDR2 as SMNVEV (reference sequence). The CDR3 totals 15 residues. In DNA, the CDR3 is TGTGCCAGCAGTCTCCGGGACAGGGTTGGTTCACCCCTCCACTTT. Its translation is CASSLRDRVGSPLHF.

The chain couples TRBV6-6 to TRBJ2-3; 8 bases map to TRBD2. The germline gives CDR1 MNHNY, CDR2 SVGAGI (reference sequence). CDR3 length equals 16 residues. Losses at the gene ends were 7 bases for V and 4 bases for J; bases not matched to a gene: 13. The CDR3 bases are TGTGCCAGCATTAGGTGGGGCGGGGGGCAGGCAGATACGCAGTATTTT. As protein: CASIRWGGGQADTQYF.

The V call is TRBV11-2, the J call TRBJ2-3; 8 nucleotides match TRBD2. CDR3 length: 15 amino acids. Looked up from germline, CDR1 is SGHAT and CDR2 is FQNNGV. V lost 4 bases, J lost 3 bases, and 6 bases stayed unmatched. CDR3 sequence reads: CASSSGLAGTDTQYF. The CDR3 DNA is TGTGCCAGCAGCTCAGGACTAGCAGGGACAGATACGCAGTATTTT.

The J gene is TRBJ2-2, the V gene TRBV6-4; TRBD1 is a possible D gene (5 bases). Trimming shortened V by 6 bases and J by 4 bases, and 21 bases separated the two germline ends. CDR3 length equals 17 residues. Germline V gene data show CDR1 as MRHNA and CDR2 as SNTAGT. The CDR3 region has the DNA TGTGCCAGCAGCCCAGGGCGGTCCCCCCGGAGCACCGGGGAGCTGTTTTTT. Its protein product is CASSPGRSPRSTGELFF.

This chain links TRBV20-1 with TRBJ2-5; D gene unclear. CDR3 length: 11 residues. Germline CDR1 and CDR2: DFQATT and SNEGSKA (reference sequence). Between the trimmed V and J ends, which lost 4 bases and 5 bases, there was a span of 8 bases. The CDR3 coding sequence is TGCAGTGCTACTTCGGCTGAGACCCAGTACTTC. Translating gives CSATSAETQYF.

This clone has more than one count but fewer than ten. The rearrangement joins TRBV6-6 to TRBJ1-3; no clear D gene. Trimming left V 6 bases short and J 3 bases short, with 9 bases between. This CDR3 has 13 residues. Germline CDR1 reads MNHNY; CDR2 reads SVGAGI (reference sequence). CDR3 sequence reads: CASSRTVGNTIYF. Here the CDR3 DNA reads TGTGCCAGCAGCCGGACGGTTGGAAACACCATATATTTT.

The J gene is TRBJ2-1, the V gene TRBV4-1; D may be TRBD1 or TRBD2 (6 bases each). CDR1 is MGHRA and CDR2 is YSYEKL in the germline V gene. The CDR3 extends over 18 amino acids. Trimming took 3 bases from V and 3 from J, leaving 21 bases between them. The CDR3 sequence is CASSHLSGSGAYYNEQFF. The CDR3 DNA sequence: TGCGCCAGCAGCCACCTATCGGGATCGGGGGCCTACTACAATGAGCAGTTCTTC.

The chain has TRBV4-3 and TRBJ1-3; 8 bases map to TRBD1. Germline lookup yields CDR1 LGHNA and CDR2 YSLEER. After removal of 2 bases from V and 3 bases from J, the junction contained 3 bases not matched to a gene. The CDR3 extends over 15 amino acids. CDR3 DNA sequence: TGCGCCAGCAGCCAACACAGGGGGGGTGGAAACACCATATATTTT. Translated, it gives CASSQHRGGGNTIYF.